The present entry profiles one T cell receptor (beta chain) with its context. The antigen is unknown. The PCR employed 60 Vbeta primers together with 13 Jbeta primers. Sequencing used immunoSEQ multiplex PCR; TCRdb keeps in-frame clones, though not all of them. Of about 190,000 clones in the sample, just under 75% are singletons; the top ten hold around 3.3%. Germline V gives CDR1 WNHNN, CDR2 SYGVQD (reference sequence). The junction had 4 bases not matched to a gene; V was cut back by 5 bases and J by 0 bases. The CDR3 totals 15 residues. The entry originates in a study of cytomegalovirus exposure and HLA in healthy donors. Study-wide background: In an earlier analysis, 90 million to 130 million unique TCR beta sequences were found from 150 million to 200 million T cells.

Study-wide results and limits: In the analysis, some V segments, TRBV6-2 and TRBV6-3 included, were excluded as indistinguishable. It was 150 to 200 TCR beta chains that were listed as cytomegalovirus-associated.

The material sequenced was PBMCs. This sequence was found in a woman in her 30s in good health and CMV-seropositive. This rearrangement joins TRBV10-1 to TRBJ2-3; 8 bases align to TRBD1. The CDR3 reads CASSSDRGSTDTQYF. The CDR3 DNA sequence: TGCGCCAGCAGTTCCGACAGGGGCAGCACAGATACGCAGTATTTT.